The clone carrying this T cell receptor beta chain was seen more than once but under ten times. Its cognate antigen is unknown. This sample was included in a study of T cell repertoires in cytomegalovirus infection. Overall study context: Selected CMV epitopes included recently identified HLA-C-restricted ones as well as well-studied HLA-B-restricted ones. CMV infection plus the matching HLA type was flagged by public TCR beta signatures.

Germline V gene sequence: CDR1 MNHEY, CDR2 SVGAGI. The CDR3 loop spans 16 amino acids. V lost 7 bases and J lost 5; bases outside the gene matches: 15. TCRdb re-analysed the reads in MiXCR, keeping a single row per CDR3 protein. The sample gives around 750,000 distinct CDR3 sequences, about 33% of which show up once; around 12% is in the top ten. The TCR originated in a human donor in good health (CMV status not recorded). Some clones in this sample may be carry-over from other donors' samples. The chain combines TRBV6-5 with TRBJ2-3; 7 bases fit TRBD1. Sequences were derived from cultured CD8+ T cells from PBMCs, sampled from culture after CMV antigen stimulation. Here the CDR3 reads CASTPLIRQGIDTQYF. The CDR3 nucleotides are TGTGCCAGCACCCCACTTATTAGACAGGGAATAGATACGCAGTATTTT.